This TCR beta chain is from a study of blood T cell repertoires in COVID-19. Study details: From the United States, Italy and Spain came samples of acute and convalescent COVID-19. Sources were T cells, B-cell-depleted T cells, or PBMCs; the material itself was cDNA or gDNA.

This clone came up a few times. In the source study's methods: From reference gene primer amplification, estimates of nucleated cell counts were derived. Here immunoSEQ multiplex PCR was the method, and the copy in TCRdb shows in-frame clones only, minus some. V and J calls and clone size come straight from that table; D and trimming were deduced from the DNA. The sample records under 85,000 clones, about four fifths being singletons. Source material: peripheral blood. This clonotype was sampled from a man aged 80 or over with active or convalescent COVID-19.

This CDR3 is CASRQQGGQQPQHF. The CDR3 DNA sequence: TGTGCCAGCAGACAACAGGGGGGGCAACAGCCCCAGCATTTT. The chain couples TRBV2 to TRBJ1-5; 8 nucleotides agree with TRBD1. Germline CDR1 reads SNHLY; CDR2 reads FYNNEI. The CDR3 sequence is 14 residues long. The J segment lost 7 bases and the V segment lost 6 bases, leaving 8 bases of the junction unmatched. Full variable domain (outside the CDR3, taken from reference TRBV2 and TRBJ1-5): EPEVTQTPSHQVTQMGQEVILRCVPISNHLYFYWYRQILGQKVEFLVSFYNNEISEKSEIFDDQFSVERPDGSNFTLKIRSTKLEDSAMYFCASRQQGGQQPQHFGDGTRLSIL.